This T cell receptor (beta chain) came from a study of T cell repertoires in cytomegalovirus infection. TCRdb re-derived calls from the reads in MiXCR, one entry per CDR3 protein. The sample records about half a million distinct CDR3 sequences, roughly 46% being singletons. CDR1 is MNHNS, CDR2 SASEGT, per germline. The CDR3 covers 13 residues. Trimming at V came to 8 bases and at J to 3 bases, leaving 4 bases not matched to a gene. This clonotype has just a few counts. Its antigen is unknown. The sequencing used cultured PBMCs, collected from culture after CMV antigen stimulation. The rearrangement uses TRBV6-1 and TRBJ2-7, with TRBD1 matching 10 bases. The sequence was collected from a human donor in good health (CMV status not recorded). Some clones in this sample may be carry-over from other donors' samples. CDR3 in DNA: TGTGCCAGCGGGGGGGACAGGGGCTACGAGCAGTACTTC. This codes for CASGGDRGYEQYF.